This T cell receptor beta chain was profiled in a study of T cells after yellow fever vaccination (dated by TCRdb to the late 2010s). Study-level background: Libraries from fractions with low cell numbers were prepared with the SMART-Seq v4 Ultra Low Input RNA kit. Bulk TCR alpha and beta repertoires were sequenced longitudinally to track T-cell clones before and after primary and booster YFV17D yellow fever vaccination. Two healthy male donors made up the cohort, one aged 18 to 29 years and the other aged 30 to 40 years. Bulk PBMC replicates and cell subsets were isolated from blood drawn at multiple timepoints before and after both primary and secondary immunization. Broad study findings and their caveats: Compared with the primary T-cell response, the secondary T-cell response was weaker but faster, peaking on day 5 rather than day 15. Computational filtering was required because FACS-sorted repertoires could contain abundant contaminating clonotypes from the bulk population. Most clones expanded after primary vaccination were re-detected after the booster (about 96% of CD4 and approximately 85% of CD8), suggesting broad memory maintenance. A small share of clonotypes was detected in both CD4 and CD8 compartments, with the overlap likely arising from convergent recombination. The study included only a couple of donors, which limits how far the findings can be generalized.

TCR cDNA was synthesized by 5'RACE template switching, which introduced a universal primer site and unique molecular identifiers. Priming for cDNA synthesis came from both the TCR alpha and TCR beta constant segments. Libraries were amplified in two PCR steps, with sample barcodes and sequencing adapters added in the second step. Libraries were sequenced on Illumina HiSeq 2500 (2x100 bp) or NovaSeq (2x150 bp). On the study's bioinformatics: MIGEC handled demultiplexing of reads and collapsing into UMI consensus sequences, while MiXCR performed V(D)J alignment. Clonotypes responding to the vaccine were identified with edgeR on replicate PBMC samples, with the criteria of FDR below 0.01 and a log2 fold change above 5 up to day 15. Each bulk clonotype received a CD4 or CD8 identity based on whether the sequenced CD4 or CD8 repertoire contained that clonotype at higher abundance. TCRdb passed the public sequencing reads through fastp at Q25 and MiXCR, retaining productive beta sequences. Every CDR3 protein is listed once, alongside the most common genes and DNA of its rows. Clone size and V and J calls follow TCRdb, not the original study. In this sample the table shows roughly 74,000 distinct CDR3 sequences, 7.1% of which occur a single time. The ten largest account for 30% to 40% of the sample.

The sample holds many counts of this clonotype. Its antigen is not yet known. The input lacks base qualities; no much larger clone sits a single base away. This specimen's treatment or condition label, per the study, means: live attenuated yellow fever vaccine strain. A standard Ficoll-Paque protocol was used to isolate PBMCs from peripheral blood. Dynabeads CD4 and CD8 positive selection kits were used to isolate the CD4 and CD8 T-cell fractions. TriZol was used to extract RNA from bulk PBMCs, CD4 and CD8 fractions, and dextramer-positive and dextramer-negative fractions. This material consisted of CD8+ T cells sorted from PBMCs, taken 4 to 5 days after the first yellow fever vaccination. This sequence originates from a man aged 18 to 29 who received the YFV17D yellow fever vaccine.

The base sequence is TGTGCCAGCAGCCGAAGGACGGAGTACAATGAGCAGTTCTTC. It is translated as CASSRRTEYNEQFF. The rearrangement combines TRBV3-1 with TRBJ2-1; no D gene call is confident. The CDR3, cysteine through phenylalanine, is 14 amino acids long. Just the 42-base CDR3 DNA is kept, in frame starting at base 1. Reading the germline V gene (reference sequence) gives CDR1 LGHDT and CDR2 YNNKEL. Trimming takes 4 bases from V and 4 bases from J, and the germline ends sit 11 bases apart.